One sample yielded the 11 T cell receptor beta chains listed below, sequenced in a study of metastatic and nonmetastatic thyroid tumors (dated by TCRdb to 2018 to 2020). No treatment had been received by any patient before thyroid surgery. Receptor amplification or capture employed PCR. Sequencer: Illumina HiSeq 4000. TCRdb itself trimmed the public reads at Q25 with fastp, ran MiXCR and retained productive beta chains. This sample comprises 100,000 or so clones, approximately 15% of them detected only once. The ten most abundant clones make up roughly 3.6% of the sample. Sequenced sample: blood. The receptors originated from a female donor with papillary thyroid cancer or a benign thyroid nodule (not recorded which). Some clones in this sample may be carry-over from other donors' samples.

This clone was recorded a few times. The V gene is TRBV28, the J gene TRBJ1-1, with 7 bases identical to TRBD1. The ends lost 7 bases at V and 7 bases at J; junction bases unmatched: 12. Germline lookup yields CDR1 MDHEN and CDR2 SYDVKM. CDR3 length: 14 amino acids. The CDR3 protein is CASNGAGGANEAFF. CDR3 DNA sequence: TGTGCCAGCAATGGGGCAGGGGGAGCAAATGAAGCTTTCTTT. The whole variable domain, filled in from reference TRBV28 and TRBJ1-1, reads DVKVTQSSRYLVKRTGEKVFLECVQDMDHENMFWYRQDPGLGLRLIYFSYDVKMKEKGDIPEGYSVSREKKERFSLILESASTNQTSMYLCASNGAGGANEAFFGQGTRLTVV.

This clone was seen many times. The chain has TRBV19 and TRBJ1-6; TRBD1 agrees at 8 bases. CDR1 and CDR2 from the germline V gene are LNHDA and SQIVND (reference sequence). The CDR3 has 15 amino acids. Unmatched junction bases numbered 8, after V lost 4 bases and J lost 9 bases. The CDR3 region has the DNA TGTGCCAGTAGTACTTCCAGGGGGCATGGTTCACCCCTCCACTTT. Its translation: CASSTSRGHGSPLHF.

This clone showed up just a few times. Since a much larger clone is just one base distant, this may be a read error. The rearrangement links TRBV9 to TRBJ1-1, with D possibly TRBD1 on 6 matching bases. The V and J ends lost 6 bases and 7 bases respectively, with 13 bases between them. The CDR3 is made up of 12 amino acids. Germline V gene sequence: CDR1 SGDLS, CDR2 YYNGEE. The CDR3 reads CASIPFRGEAFF. The DNA of the CDR3 is TGTGCCAGCATCCCCTTCAGGGGTGAAGCTTTCTTT.

About this clone: This may arise from a read error, as a much more abundant clone is one base away. The rearrangement links TRBV10-1 to TRBJ2-3; D not certain. Matching the DNA end better, TRBJ1-5 makes the J call doubtful. This CDR3 has 16 amino acids. The germline V gene has CDR1 WNHNN and CDR2 SYGVQD (reference sequence). The CDR3 here is CASSVGLAGSTDTQHF. The DNA of the CDR3 is TGCGCCAGCAGTGTAGGACTTGCTGGGAGCACAGATACGCAGCATTTT.

For this clone: Just one base apart from a much larger clone, this may be a read error. CDR3 region: CSAPPAWGGSRLDIDTQYF. The DNA for the CDR3 is TGCAGTGCTCCGCCAGCTTGGGGGGGCTCTCGGTTAGATATAGATACGCAGTATTTT. V is TRBV20-1 and J is TRBJ2-3; tentatively, D is TRBD2 (7 bases). The CDR3 is made up of 19 amino acids. Per the germline V gene, CDR1 is DFQATT and CDR2 is SNEGSKA (reference sequence). Deletions cut 5 bases from V and 5 bases from J, with 32 bases between.

In this sample, this clone turned up many times. The chain links TRBV20-1 to TRBJ2-3; 8 bases are a match to TRBD2. J was trimmed by 7 bases and V by 6 bases; bases with no gene match: 6. The V gene's germline CDR1 is DFQATT and CDR2 SNEGSKA (reference sequence). The CDR3 is 12 amino acids. CDR3 residues: CSAWAGGNTQYF. The CDR3 coding sequence is TGCAGTGCATGGGCGGGGGGAAATACGCAGTATTTT.

This clone showed up just a few times. The junction does not match germline at one end; this may be a read error. The rearrangement links TRBV28 to TRBJ2-1; a weak D match, TRBD2 (6 bases). This CDR3 comprises 16 residues. Per the germline V gene, CDR1 is MDHEN and CDR2 is SYDVKM. The CDR3 bases are TGTGCCAGTGGGACTCACTCCCGGAGCTCCTACAATGATCAGTTCTTC. Residues: CASGTHSRSSYNDQFF.

This clone was detected once. A single base separates this from a much larger clone, so it may be a read error. The sample carries other DNA sequences with the same CDR3. The DNA for the CDR3 is TGCGCCACCCGTGTAATGAACACCGGGGAGCTGTTTTTT. Translation: CATRVMNTGELFF. The V gene is TRBV5-1, the J gene TRBJ2-2; D unclear. Germline CDR1 and CDR2: SGHRS and YFSETQ. The V gene lost 9 bases and the J gene lost 1 base, with 10 bases spanning the gap. CDR3 length: 13 residues. The full variable domain, with the rest looked up from reference TRBV5-1 and TRBJ2-2, is KAGVTQTPRYLIKTRGQQVTLSCSPISGHRSVSWYQQTPGQGLQFLFEYFSETQRNKGNFPGRFSGRQFSNSRSEMNVSTLELGDSALYLCATRVMNTGELFFGEGSRLTVL.

This clone showed up many times. The chain employs TRBV9 and TRBJ1-2, with D hard to call. V was shortened by 0 bases and J by 3 bases, with 9 bases between the two germline ends. The CDR3 spans 14 residues. The V gene's germline CDR1 is SGDLS and CDR2 YYNGEE. In DNA, the CDR3 is TGTGCCAGCAGCGTAGACGGCAGTGACTATGGCTACACCTTC. Translated, it gives CASSVDGSDYGYTF.

This clone has more than one count but fewer than ten. Given a much more abundant clone one base away, this may be a read error. CDR3 in amino acids: CASRNTGGPSKNIQYF. The DNA for the CDR3 is TGTGCCAGCCGAAATACGGGGGGGCCGTCCAAAAACATTCAGTACTTC. The V call is TRBV6-1, the J call TRBJ2-4; 8 nucleotides match TRBD2. V was clipped by 8 bases and J by 2 bases; unmatched bases: 11. This CDR3 region has 16 residues. Germline V lookup: CDR1 MNHNS, CDR2 SASEGT.

This clone was seen ten or more times. This rearrangement joins TRBV11-2 to TRBJ2-1; possibly TRBD2 for D (6 bases). This CDR3 comprises 12 residues. Per the germline V gene, CDR1 is SGHAT and CDR2 is FQNNGV. Trimming pared 1 base from V and 15 bases from J, leaving 13 bases between. In nucleotides, the CDR3 is TGTGCCAGCAGCTTAGTAGGCGGGGCACTGTTCTTC. This sequence encodes CASSLVGGALFF.